This entry lists 7 T cell receptor beta chains sequenced from one sample in a study of T cells in Graves' hyperthyroidism and ophthalmopathy. The investigators amplified TCR beta CDR3 regions from RNA transcripts. First-round RT-PCR of the TCR CDR3 relied on the HTBI primer set. Each CDR3 protein gets one entry after TCRdb re-called the multiplex PCR reads with MiXCR. The sample holds approximately 690,000 distinct CDR3 sequences, more than 20% seen once. The sequenced sample consisted of blood. These receptors all come from a man aged 25-45 years with Graves' ophthalmopathy.

This chain uses TRBV6-5 with TRBJ1-2, with D tentatively TRBD1 (5 bases). Trimming took off 0 bases at V and 8 bases at J, with 13 bases between the two ends. This CDR3 spans 14 amino acids. Germline lookup yields CDR1 MNHEY and CDR2 SVGAGI. This CDR3 is CASSYSGDRRGYTF. CDR3 coding DNA: TGTGCCAGCAGTTACTCGGGGGATAGACGGGGCTACACCTTC.

This chain links TRBV4-1 with TRBJ1-2, with 7 positions matching TRBD1. The CDR3 covers 12 residues. The germline V gene has CDR1 MGHRA and CDR2 YSYEKL. The ends lost 6 bases at V and 6 bases at J; junction bases unmatched: 4. The CDR3 DNA sequence: TGCGCCAGCAGTGGGACAGCAAATGGCTACACCTTC. It yields the protein CASSGTANGYTF.

The J gene is TRBJ2-1, the V gene TRBV13; 7 positions agree with TRBD1. Per the germline V gene, CDR1 is PRHDT and CDR2 is FYEKMQ (reference sequence). The V segment lost 5 bases and the J segment 0 bases; nucleotides outside the gene matches: 10. This CDR3 is 17 amino acids long. DNA of the CDR3: TGTGCCAGCAGCCCGCGGACAGGCGAAAGCTCCTACAATGAGCAGTTCTTC. This encodes CASSPRTGESSYNEQFF. Together with reference TRBV13 and TRBJ2-1, the CDR3 gives the full variable domain: AAGVIQSPRHLIKEKRETATLKCYPIPRHDTVYWYQQGPGQDPQFLISFYEKMQSDKGSIPDRFSAQQFSDYHSELNMSSLELGDSALYFCASSPRTGESSYNEQFFGPGTRLTVL.

This clonotype was counted many times. The chain recombines TRBV7-2 with TRBJ2-3, with D possibly being TRBD2 (5 bases). Germline loops: CDR1 SGHTA, CDR2 FQGNSA. Trimming removed 2 bases from V and 1 base from J, with 10 bases in between. The CDR3 consists of 15 residues. CDR3 sequence: CASSLTGIGTDTQYF. CDR3 in DNA: TGTGCCAGCAGCTTAACGGGAATTGGCACAGATACGCAGTATTTT.

This clonotype was seen a handful of times. The rearrangement uses TRBV7-8 and TRBJ2-7; D is unresolved. The germline V gene encodes CDR1 SGHVS and CDR2 FQNEAQ. V was trimmed by 5 bases and J by 5 bases, leaving 16 bases between them. This CDR3 spans 14 amino acids. As DNA, the CDR3 is TGTGCCAGCAGCCCCCGGGCACGTACGAACGAGCAGTACTTC. It codes for CASSPRARTNEQYF.

This chain links TRBV5-1 with TRBJ2-1; 12 nucleotides line up with TRBD2. With 0 bases clipped from V and 8 bases from J, the junction kept 9 bases outside the gene matches. The CDR3 sequence is 17 residues long. Germline V gives CDR1 SGHRS, CDR2 YFSETQ. This chain's CDR3 is CASSLGGLAGGLDEQFF. CDR3 sequence (DNA): TGCGCCAGCAGCTTGGGAGGCCTAGCGGGAGGGCTTGATGAGCAGTTCTTC.

This clonotype came up many times. This rearrangement joins TRBV6-1 to TRBJ2-7; TRBD2 matches 8 bases. The CDR3 runs to 15 residues. V shed 4 bases, J shed 2 bases, and the junction held 7 bases outside the gene matches. The germline gives CDR1 MNHNS, CDR2 SASEGT. CDR3 loop: CASSGGKRGPYEQYF. The CDR3 nucleotides read TGTGCCAGCAGTGGCGGGAAGCGGGGGCCCTACGAGCAGTACTTC.